One TCR beta chain is described in this entry. Each donor was a Caucasian adult residing in Nashville, Tennessee. Clones were sequenced by immunoSEQ multiplex PCR, and TCRdb holds only the in-frame ones, with some missing. The data contain nearly 750,000 clones, roughly 72% of them singletons. The source of the sample is a study of shared clonotypes between healthy human individuals. The CDR3 sequence is 16 residues long. With 8 bases clipped from V and 7 bases from J, the junction kept 16 bases outside the gene matches. Germline V gene sequence: CDR1 SEHNR, CDR2 FQNEAQ (reference sequence). The genes are TRBV7-9 and TRBJ2-1, with 8 bases aligning to TRBD1. This receptor was taken from a woman in her 30s in good health. Sequenced input: memory CD4+ T cells sorted from blood. Subset of the sample: CD45RA-negative fraction. The CDR3 nucleotides read TGTGCCAGCCAGAGACAGGGGAATGGAGTCGGTAATGAGCAGTTCTTC. It specifies CASQRQGNGVGNEQFF.